Listed here are 14 T cell receptor beta chains from one sample, sequenced in a study of identifying expanded T cells in peripheral blood. Assay used: immunoSEQ multiplex PCR; TCRdb lists only in-frame clones, some missing. Of tens of thousands of clones in the sample, approximately 82% were seen once. Sequenced: blood. The receptors stem from a person aged 18 to 70 in good health.

The chain has TRBV11-2 and TRBJ2-4, with 8 positions matching TRBD2. Germline-derived CDR1 and CDR2 are SGHAT and FQNNGV. V was pared by 5 bases and J by 8 bases, with 11 bases of the junction left unmatched. The CDR3 totals 15 residues. CDR3 bases: TGTGCCAGCAGCCCGGGGGGGCAGGGGAGGGACATTCAGTACTTC. Its protein product is CASSPGGQGRDIQYF.

The chain combines TRBV10-3 with TRBJ2-5; 7 nucleotides align to TRBD1. The CDR3 is made up of 14 amino acids. J gave up 2 bases and V 6 bases, and 6 bases lay outside the gene matches. Germline V gene lookup returns CDR1 ENHRY and CDR2 SYGVKD. The CDR3 region has the DNA TGTGCCATCAGCTCTGGACAGGCTCAAGAGACCCAGTACTTC. Its protein product is CAISSGQAQETQYF.

The J gene is TRBJ1-5, the V gene TRBV19; the D is unclear. In germline, CDR1 is LNHDA, CDR2 SQIVND (reference sequence). The CDR3 runs to 14 residues. The V and J ends lost 5 bases and 5 bases respectively, with 13 bases between them. The CDR3 DNA follows: TGTGCCAGTAGTTCGGGCTCGGATTATCAGCCCCAGCATTTT. Its protein product is CASSSGSDYQPQHF.

J is TRBJ2-2 and V is TRBV9, with D uncertain. The ends were cut back, 4 bases at V and 2 bases at J, with 15 bases in the middle. The CDR3 is 16 residues long. CDR1 SGDLS and CDR2 YYNGEE come from the germline V gene. In DNA form, the CDR3 reads TGTGCCAGCAGCAAGGACCCTGAGTCCAACACCGGGGAGCTGTTTTTT. Protein: CASSKDPESNTGELFF.

This clone was recorded once. The chain joins TRBV5-6 to TRBJ2-7; no definite D call. V was trimmed by 1 base and J by 3 bases, leaving 5 bases between them. The CDR3 contains 12 residues. Germline V gene sequence: CDR1 SGHDT, CDR2 YYEEEE. The CDR3 loop is CASSLRIYEQYF. DNA for the CDR3: TGTGCCAGCAGCTTGCGGATCTACGAGCAGTACTTC.

The V and J genes are TRBV11-2 and TRBJ1-3; D call uncertain. The CDR3 is 14 residues long. V was trimmed by 5 bases and J by 0 bases, leaving 8 bases between them. Germline-derived CDR1 and CDR2 are SGHAT and FQNNGV. CDR3 sequence: CASSTDLSGNTIYF. The CDR3 DNA is TGTGCCAGCAGCACGGACCTCTCTGGAAACACCATATATTTT.

The CDR3 loop is CASSLDLAGTFLYNEQFF. CDR3 in DNA: TGTGCCAGCAGCTTGGATCTAGCGGGGACCTTCCTCTACAATGAGCAGTTCTTC. The chain uses TRBV7-8 and TRBJ2-1; 9 bases are a match to TRBD2. The CDR3 has 18 amino acids. With 3 bases clipped from V and 3 bases from J, the junction kept 12 bases outside the gene matches. Per the germline V gene, CDR1 is SGHVS and CDR2 is FQNEAQ.

V and J are TRBV5-1 and TRBJ1-4; the D is unclear. The CDR3 runs to 15 residues. CDR1 and CDR2 (germline): SGHRS, YFSETQ. V lost 0 bases to trimming and J lost 0 bases, with 6 bases between them. CDR3 region: CASSLDGTTNEKLFF. The CDR3 region has the DNA TGCGCCAGCAGCTTGGATGGCACAACTAATGAAAAACTGTTTTTT.

The J gene is TRBJ2-7, the V gene TRBV7-2; D possibly uses TRBD1 or TRBD2 (5 bases each). V was trimmed by 5 bases and J by 1 base, leaving 15 bases between them. CDR1 SGHTA and CDR2 FQGNSA come from the germline V gene. This CDR3 is 15 amino acids long. The CDR3 reads CASSEGPSLSYEQYF. CDR3 nucleotide sequence: TGTGCCAGCAGCGAGGGGCCTAGCTTGTCCTACGAGCAGTACTTC.

The V and J genes are TRBV13 and TRBJ1-2; perhaps TRBD1 as D (6 bases). V shed 4 bases and J shed 6 bases, with 12 bases lying between them. Germline lookup yields CDR1 PRHDT and CDR2 FYEKMQ (reference sequence). The CDR3 totals 13 residues. This chain's CDR3 is CASSSQGYDGYTF. The CDR3 nucleotides read TGTGCCAGCAGCTCACAGGGATATGATGGCTACACCTTC.

This clone has more than one count but fewer than ten. This chain joins TRBV6-6 and TRBJ2-7; D not certain. The germline V gene encodes CDR1 MNHNY and CDR2 SVGAGI (reference sequence). Trimming cost V 1 base and J 5 bases, with 6 bases left between them. The CDR3 sequence is 12 residues long. CDR3 bases: TGTGCCAGCAGTTACTTGGGGAACGAGCAGTACTTC. It yields the protein CASSYLGNEQYF.

The chain couples TRBV20-1 to TRBJ1-1; D remains unclear. Germline CDR1 is DFQATT and CDR2 is SNEGSKA (reference sequence). V was trimmed by 5 bases and J by 4 bases, leaving 8 bases between them. The CDR3 is made up of 11 amino acids. The CDR3 nucleotides read TGCAGTGCTGAGTTGACCACTGAAGCTTTCTTT. It specifies CSAELTTEAFF.

The chain has TRBV15 and TRBJ2-1; a possible D gene is TRBD1 (5 bases). Germline-derived CDR1 and CDR2 are LNHNV and YYDKDF (reference sequence). Trimming removed 1 base at V and 7 bases at J, with 11 bases between. This CDR3 is built from 14 residues. CDR3 nucleotides: TGTGCCACCAGCAGAGCTAGGGGCCGGAATGAGCAGTTCTTC. Translation gives CATSRARGRNEQFF.

The J gene is TRBJ2-5, the V gene TRBV29-1, with D tentatively TRBD1 (5 bases). The CDR3 spans 14 residues. Trimming took 2 bases from V and 3 from J, leaving 13 bases between them. Per the germline V gene, CDR1 is SQVTM and CDR2 is ANQGSEA. The CDR3 here is CSVEPGWVKETQYF. In nucleotides, the CDR3 is TGCAGCGTTGAACCAGGGTGGGTCAAAGAGACCCAGTACTTC.